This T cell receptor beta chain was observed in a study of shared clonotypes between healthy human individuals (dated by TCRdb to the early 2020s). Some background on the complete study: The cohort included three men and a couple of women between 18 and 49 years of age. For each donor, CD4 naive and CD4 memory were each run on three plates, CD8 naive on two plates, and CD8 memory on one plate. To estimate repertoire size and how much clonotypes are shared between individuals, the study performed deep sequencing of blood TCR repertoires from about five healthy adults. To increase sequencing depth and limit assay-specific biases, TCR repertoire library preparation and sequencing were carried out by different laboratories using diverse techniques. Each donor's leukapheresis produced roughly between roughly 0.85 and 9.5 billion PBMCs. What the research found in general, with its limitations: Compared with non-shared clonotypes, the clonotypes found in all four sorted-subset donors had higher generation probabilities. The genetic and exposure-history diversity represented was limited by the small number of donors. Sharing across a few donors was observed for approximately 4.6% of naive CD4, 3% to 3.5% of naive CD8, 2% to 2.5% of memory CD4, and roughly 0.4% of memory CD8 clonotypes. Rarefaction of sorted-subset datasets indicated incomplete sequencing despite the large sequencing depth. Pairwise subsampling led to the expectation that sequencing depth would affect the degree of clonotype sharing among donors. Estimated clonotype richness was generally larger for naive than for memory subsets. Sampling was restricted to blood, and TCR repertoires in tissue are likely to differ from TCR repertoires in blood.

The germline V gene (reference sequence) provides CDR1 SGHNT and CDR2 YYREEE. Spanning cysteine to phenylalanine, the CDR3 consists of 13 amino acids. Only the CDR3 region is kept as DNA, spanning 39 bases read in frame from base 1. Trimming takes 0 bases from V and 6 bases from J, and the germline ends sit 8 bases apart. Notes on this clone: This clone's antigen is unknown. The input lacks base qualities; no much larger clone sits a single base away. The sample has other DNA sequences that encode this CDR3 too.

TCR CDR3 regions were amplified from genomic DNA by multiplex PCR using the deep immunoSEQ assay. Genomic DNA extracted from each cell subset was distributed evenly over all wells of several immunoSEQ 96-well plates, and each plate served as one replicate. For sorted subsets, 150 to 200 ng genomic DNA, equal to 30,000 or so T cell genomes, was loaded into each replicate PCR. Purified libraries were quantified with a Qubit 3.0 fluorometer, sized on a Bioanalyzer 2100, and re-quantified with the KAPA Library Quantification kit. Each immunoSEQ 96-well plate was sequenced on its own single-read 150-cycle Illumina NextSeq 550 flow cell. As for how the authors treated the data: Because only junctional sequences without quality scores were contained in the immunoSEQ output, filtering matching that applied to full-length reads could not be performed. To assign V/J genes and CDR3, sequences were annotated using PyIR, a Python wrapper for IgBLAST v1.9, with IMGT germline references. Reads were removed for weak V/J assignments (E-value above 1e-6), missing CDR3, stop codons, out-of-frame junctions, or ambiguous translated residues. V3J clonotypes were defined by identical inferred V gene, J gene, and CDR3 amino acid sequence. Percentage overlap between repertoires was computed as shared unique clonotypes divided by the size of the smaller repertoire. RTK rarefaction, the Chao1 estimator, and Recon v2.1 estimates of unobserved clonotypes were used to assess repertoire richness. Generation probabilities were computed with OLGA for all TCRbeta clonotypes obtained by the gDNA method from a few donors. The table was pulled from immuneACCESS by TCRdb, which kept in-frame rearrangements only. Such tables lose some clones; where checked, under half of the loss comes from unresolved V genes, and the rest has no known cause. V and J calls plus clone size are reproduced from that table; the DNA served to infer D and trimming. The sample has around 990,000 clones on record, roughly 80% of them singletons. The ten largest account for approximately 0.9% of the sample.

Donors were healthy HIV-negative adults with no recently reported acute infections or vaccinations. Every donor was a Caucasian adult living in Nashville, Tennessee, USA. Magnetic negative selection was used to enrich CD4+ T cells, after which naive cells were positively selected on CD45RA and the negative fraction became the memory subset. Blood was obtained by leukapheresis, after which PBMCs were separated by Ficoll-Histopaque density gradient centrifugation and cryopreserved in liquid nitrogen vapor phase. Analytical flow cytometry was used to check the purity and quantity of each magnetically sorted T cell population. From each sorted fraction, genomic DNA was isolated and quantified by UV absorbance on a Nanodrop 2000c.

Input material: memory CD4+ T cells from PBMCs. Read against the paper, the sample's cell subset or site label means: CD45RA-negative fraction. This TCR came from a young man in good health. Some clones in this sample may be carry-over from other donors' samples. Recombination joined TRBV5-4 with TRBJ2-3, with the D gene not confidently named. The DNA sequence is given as TGTGCCAGCAGCTTGGCCCCTCCGGATACGCAGTATTTT. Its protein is CASSLAPPDTQYF.